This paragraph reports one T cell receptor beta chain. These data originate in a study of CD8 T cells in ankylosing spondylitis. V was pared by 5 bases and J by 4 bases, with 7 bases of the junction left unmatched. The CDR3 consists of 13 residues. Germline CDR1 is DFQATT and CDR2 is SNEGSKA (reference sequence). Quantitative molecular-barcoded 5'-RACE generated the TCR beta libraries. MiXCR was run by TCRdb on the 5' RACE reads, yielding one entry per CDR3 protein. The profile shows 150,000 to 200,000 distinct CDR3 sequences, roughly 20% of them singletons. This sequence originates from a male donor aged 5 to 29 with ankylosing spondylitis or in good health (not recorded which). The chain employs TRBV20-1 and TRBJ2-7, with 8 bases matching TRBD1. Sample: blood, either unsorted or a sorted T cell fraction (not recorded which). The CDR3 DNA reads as TGCAGTGCTCCCGGGACAGGATTTTACGAGCAGTACTTC. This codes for CSAPGTGFYEQYF.